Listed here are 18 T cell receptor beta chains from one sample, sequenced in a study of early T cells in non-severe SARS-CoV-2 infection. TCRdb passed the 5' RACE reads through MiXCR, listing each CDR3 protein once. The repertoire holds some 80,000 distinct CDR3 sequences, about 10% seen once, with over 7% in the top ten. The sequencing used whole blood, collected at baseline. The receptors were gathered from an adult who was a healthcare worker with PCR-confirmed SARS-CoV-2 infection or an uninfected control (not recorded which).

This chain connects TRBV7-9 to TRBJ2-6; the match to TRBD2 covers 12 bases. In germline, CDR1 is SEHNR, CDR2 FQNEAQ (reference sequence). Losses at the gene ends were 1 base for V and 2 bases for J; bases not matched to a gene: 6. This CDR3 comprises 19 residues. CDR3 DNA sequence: TGTGCCAGCAGCTTAGTTAGGAGACTAGCGGGAGCTGGGGCCAACGTCCTGACTTTC. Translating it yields CASSLVRRLAGAGANVLTF.

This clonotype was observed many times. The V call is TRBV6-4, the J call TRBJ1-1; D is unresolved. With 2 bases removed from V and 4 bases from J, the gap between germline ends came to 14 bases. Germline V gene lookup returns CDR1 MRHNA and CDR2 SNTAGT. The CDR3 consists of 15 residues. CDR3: CASSDGRRSGTEAFF. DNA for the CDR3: TGTGCCAGCAGTGACGGGAGGAGAAGTGGCACTGAAGCTTTCTTT.

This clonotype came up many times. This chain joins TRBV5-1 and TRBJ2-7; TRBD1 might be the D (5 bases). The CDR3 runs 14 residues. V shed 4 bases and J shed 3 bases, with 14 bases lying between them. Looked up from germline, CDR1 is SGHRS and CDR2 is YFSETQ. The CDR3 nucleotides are TGCGCCAGCAGCCGGCTTGACAGCAACTACGAGCAGTACTTC. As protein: CASSRLDSNYEQYF.

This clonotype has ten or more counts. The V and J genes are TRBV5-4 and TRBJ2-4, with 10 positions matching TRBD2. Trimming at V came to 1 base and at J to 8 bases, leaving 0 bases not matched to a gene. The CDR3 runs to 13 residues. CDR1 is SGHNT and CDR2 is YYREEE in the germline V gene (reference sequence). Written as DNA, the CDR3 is TGTGCCAGCAGCTTGCTAGCGGGAGACATTCAGTACTTC. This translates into CASSLLAGDIQYF.

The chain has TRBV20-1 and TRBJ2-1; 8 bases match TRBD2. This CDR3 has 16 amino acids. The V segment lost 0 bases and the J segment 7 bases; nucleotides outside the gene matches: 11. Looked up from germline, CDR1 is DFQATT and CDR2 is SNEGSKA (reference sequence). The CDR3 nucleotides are TGCAGTGCTAGAGATTCCCAGCGGGAGTTTAGGAATGAGCAGTTCTTC. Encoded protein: CSARDSQREFRNEQFF.

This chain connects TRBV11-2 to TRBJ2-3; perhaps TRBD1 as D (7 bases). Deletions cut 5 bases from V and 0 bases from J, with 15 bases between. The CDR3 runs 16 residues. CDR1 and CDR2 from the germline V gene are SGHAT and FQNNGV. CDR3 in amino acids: CASSPPGGTSTDTQYF. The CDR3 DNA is TGTGCCAGCAGCCCCCCAGGGGGGACTAGCACAGATACGCAGTATTTT.

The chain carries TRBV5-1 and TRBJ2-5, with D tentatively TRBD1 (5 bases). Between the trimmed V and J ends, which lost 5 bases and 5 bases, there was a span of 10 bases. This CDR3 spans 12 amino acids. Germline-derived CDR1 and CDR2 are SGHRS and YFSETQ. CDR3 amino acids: CASSWQGETQYF. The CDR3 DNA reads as TGCGCCAGCAGTTGGCAGGGTGAGACCCAGTACTTC.

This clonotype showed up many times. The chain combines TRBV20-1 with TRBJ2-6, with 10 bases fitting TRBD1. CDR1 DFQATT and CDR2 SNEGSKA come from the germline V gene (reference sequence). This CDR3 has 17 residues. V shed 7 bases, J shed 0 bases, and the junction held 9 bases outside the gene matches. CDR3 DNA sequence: TGCAGTGTCCAGCGACAGGGGGCAAACTCTGGGGCCAACGTCCTGACTTTC. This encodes CSVQRQGANSGANVLTF.

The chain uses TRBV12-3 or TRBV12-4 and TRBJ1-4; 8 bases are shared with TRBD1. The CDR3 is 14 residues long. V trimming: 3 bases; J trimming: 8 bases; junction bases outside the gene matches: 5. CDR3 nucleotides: TGTGCCAGCAGTTTGAGACAGGGGAACGAAAAACTGTTTTTT. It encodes CASSLRQGNEKLFF.

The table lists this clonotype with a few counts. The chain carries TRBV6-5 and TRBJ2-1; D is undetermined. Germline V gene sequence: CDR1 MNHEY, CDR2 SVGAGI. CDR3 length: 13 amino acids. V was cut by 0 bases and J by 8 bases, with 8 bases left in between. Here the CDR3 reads CASSYSIRDEQFF. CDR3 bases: TGTGCCAGCAGTTACTCGATAAGAGATGAGCAGTTCTTC.

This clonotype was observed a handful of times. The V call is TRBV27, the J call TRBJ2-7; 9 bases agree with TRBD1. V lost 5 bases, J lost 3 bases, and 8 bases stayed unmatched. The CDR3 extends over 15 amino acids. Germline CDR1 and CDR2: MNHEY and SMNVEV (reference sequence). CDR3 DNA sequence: TGTGCCAGCAGTCGTCGACCGGGACAGGGCTACGAGCAGTACTTC. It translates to CASSRRPGQGYEQYF.

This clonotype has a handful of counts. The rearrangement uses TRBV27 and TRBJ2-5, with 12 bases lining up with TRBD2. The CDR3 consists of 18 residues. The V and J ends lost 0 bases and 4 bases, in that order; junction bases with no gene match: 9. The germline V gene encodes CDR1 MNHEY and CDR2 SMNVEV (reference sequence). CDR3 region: CASSLSGLAGGPGETQYF. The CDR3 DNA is TGTGCCAGCAGTTTATCTGGTCTAGCGGGAGGGCCTGGAGAGACCCAGTACTTC.

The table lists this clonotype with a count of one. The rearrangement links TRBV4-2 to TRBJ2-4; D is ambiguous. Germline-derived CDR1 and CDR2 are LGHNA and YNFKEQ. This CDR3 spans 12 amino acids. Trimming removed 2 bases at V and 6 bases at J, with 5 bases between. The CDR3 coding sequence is TGTGCCAGCAGCCAATGGGGAAACATTCAGTACTTC. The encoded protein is CASSQWGNIQYF.

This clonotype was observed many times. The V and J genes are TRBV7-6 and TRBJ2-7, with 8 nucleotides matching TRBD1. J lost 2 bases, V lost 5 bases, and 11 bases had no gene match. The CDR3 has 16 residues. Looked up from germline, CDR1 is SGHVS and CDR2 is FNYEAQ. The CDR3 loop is CASSPTTGDPPYEQYF. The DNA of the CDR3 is TGTGCCAGCAGCCCTACGACAGGGGACCCGCCCTACGAGCAGTACTTC.

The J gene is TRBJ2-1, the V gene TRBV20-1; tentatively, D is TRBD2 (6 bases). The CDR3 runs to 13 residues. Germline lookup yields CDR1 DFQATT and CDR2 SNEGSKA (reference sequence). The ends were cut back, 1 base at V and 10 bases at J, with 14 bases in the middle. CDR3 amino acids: CSARGGLLREQFF. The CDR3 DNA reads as TGCAGTGCTAGAGGGGGACTGCTTCGAGAGCAGTTCTTC.

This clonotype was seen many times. The CDR3 sequence is CASRLDPQAGLLQETQYF. The CDR3 DNA sequence: TGTGCCAGCAGACTTGACCCCCAGGCGGGCCTCCTCCAAGAGACCCAGTACTTC. This chain joins TRBV28 and TRBJ2-5, with D perhaps TRBD2 (5 bases). CDR3 size: 18 residues. Trimming stripped 6 bases from V and 1 base from J, with 24 bases between. CDR1 is MDHEN, CDR2 SYDVKM, per germline.

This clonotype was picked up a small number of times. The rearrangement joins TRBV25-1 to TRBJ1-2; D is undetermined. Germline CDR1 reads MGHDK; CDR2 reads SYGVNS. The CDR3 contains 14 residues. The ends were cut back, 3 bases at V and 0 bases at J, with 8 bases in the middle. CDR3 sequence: CASSDHGTNYGYTF. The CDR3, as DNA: TGTGCCAGCAGTGATCACGGAACTAACTATGGCTACACCTTC.

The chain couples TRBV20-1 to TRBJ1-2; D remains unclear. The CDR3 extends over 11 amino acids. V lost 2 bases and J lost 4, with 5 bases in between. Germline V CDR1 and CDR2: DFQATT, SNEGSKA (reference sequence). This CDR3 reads CSARKVYGYTF. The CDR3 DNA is TGCAGTGCTAGAAAGGTCTATGGCTACACCTTC.